This T cell receptor beta chain was found in a study of T cells in localized non-small cell lung cancer. This clone was counted a few times. Antigen: not known. Study-level results: The appearance of a median approximately 60 of the top 100 tumor clones was seen in adjacent lung.

The germline V and J ends were trimmed by 4 bases and 1 base, with 7 bases remaining between them. In germline, CDR1 is SGHDN, CDR2 FVKESK. The CDR3 runs to 13 residues. Profiling relied on immunoSEQ multiplex PCR, and the TCRdb table lists in-frame clones only, not all of them. Of around 91,000 clones listed, 80% to 90% were seen once; the top ten hold roughly 15%. The gene calls are TRBV14 and TRBJ1-1; D gene ambiguous. The source was peripheral blood, collected before any cancer treatment. This TCR was recovered from a man aged 40 to 69 with stage I squamous cell lung carcinoma. DNA of the CDR3: TGTGCCAGCAGCCTCGGTGGGAACACTGAAGCTTTCTTT. Translating it yields CASSLGGNTEAFF. The full variable domain, in which reference TRBV14 and TRBJ1-1 provide the parts outside the CDR3, is EAGVTQFPSHSVIEKGQTVTLRCDPISGHDNLYWYRRVMGKEIKFLLHFVKESKQDESGMPNNRFLAERTGGTYSTLKVQPAELEDSGVYFCASSLGGNTEAFFGQGTRLTVV.